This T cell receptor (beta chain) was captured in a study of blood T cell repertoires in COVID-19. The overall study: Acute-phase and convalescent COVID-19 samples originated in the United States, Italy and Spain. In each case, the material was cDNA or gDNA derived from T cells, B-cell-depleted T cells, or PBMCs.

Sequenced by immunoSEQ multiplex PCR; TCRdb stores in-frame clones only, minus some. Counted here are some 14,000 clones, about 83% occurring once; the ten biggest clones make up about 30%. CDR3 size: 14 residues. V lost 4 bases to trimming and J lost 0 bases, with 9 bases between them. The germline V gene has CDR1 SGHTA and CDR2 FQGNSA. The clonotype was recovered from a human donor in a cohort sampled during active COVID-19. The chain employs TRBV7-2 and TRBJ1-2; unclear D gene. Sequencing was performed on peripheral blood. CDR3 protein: CASSSKISNYGYTF. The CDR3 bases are TGTGCCAGCAGCTCTAAGATCTCTAACTATGGCTACACCTTC.